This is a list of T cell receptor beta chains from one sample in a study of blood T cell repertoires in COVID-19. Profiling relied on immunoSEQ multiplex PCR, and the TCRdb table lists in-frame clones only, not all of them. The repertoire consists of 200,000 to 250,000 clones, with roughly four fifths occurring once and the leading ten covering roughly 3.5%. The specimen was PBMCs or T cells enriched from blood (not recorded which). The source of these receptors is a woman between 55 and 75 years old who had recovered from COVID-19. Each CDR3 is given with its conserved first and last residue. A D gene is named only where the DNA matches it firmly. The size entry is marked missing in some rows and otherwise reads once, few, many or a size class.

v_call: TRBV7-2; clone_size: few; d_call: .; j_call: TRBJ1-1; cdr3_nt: TGTGCCAGCAGCTTAGAAGGGGACATGAACACTGAAGCTTTCTTT; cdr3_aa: CASSLEGDMNTEAFF
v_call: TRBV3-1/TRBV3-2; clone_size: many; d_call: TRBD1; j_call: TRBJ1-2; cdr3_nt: TGTGCCAGCACCTTACAGGGGGCGCGAGGCTACACCTTC; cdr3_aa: CASTLQGARGYTF
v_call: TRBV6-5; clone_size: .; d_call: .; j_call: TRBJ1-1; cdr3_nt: TGTGCCAGCAGTTACTCCCGAACTCTGAACACTGAAGCTTTCTTT; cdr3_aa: CASSYSRTLNTEAFF
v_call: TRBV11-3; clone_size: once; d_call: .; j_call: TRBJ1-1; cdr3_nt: TGTGCCAGCAGCGCGTTAGGGGGGAACACTGAAGCTTTCTTT; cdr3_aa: CASSALGGNTEAFF
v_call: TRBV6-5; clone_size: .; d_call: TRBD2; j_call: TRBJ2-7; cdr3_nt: TGTGCCAGAAAGCGGCTAGCGGGAGGATACGAGCAGTACTTC; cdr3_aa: CARKRLAGGYEQYF
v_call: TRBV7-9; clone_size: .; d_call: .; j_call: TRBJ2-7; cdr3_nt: TGTGCCAGCAGCTCAGGGGGGAGCTCCTACGAGCAGTACTTC; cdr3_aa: CASSSGGSSYEQYF
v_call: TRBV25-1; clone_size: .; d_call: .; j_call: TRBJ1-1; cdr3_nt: TGTGCCAACCGCGAGGGGGGGATGAACACTGAAGCTTTCTTT; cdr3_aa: CANREGGMNTEAFF
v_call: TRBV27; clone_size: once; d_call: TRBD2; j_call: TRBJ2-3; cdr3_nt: TGTGCCAGCAGGCCTGACCTAACTAGCGGGAGGACCACAGATACGCAGTATTTT; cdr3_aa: CASRPDLTSGRTTDTQYF
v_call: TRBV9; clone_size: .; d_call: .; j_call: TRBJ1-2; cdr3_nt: TGTGCCAGCAGCGTCGGCTATGGCTACACCTTC; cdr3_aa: CASSVGYGYTF
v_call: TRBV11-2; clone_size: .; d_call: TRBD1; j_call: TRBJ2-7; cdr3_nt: TGTGCCAGCAGCTTAGTGGCGGGACAGGGGGCCTACGAGCAGTACTTC; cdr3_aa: CASSLVAGQGAYEQYF
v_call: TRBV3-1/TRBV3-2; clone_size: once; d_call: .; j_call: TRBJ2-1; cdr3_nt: TGTGCCAGCAGCCAAGCCAGGGCCCAGGTCGATGAGCAGTTCTTC; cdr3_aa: CASSQARAQVDEQFF
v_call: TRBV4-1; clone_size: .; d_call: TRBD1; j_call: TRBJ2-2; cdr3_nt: TGCGCCAGCAGCCACATGCTCGAACAGGGGAAAGCCAAAACCGGGGAGCTGTTTTTT; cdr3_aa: CASSHMLEQGKAKTGELFF
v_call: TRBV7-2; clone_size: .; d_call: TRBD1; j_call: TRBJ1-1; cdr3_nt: TGTGCCAGCAGCCCCCGGACAGGGGCCGGGAACACTGAAGCTTTCTTT; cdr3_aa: CASSPRTGAGNTEAFF
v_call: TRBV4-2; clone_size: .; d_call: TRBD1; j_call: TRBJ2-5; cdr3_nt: TGTGCCAGCAGCACAACCGACAGGGGAGAGACCCAGTACTTC; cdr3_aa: CASSTTDRGETQYF
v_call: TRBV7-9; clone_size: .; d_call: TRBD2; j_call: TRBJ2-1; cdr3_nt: TGTGCCAGCAGGGAGACTAGCGGACACTACAATGAGCAGTTCTTC; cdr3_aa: CASRETSGHYNEQFF
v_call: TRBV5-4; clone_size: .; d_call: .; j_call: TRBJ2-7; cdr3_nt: TGTGCCAGCAGCCGGGGTCGAGACGAGCAGTACTTC; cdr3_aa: CASSRGRDEQYF
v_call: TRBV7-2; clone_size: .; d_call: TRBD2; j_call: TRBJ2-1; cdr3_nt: TGTGCCAGCAGCCCCCCGGGACTAGTCTCCCGCGAGCAGTTCTTC; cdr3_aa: CASSPPGLVSREQFF
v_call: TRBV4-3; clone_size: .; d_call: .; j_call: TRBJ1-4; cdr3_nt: TGCGCCAGCAGCCAAGATAGGCAGGGAAAACTGTTTTTT; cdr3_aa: CASSQDRQGKLFF
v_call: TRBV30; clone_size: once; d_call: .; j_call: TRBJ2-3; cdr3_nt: TGTGCCTGGAGTTTTGGGGCCACAGATACGCAGTATTTT; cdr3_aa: CAWSFGATDTQYF
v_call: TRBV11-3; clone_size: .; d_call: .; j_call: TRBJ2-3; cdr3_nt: TGTGCCAGCAGCCGGGGACTTGCGGTGAGCACAGATACGCAGTATTTT; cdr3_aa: CASSRGLAVSTDTQYF
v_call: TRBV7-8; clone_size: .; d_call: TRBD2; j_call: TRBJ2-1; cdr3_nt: TGTGCCAGCAGCCTAGCGGGAGGGCCGTACAATGAGCAGTTCTTC; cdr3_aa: CASSLAGGPYNEQFF
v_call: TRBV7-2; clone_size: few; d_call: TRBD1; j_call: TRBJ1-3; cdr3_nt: TGTGCCAGCAGCTCTGCGGGACAGACCTCTAGTAGTAGAAACACCATATATTTT; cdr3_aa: CASSSAGQTSSSRNTIYF
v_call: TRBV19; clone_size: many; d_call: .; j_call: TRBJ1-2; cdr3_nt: TGTGCCAGTACCCGGGGGGGCCAGCGAAGTGGCTACACCTTC; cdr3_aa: CASTRGGQRSGYTF
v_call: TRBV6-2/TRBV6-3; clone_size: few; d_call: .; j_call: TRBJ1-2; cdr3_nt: TGTGCCAGCAGTTACGAGGCGGGGGGACCATATGGCTACACCTTC; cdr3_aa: CASSYEAGGPYGYTF
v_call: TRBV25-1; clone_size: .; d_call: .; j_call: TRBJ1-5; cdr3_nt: TGTGCCAGCAGTGAACTCGGGAATCAGCCCCAGCATTTT; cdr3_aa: CASSELGNQPQHF
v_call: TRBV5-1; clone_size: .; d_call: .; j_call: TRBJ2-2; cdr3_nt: TGCGCCAGCAGTAGGGCGGGAAGTGGTACCGGGGAGCTGTTTTTT; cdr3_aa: CASSRAGSGTGELFF
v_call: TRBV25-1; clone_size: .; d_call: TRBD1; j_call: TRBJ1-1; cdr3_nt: TGTGCCAGCAGTGAAGCAGGGGGGAACACTGAAGCTTTCTTT; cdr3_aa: CASSEAGGNTEAFF
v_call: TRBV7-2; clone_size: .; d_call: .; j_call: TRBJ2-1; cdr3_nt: TGTGCCAGCAGCTTCTTACAGAGTAGGTCTGTAAATGAGCAGTTCTTC; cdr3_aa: CASSFLQSRSVNEQFF
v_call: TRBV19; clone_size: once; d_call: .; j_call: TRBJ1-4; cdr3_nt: TGTGCCAGTAGTATGCAATGGGACACAAGAAGGACTAATGAAAAACTGTTTTTT; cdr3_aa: CASSMQWDTRRTNEKLFF
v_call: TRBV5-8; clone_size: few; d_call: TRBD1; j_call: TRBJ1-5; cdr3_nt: TGTGCCAGCAGCCGGGGACAGACGAGAAATCAGCCCCAGCATTTT; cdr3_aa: CASSRGQTRNQPQHF
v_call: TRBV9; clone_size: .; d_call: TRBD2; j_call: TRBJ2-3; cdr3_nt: TGTGCCAGCAGCGTAGGGACTAGCGGACGCACAGATACGCAGTATTTT; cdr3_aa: CASSVGTSGRTDTQYF
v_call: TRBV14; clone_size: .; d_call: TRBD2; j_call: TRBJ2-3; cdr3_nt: TGTGCCAGCAGCCACGTAGCGGGAACCACAGATACGCAGTATTTT; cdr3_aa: CASSHVAGTTDTQYF
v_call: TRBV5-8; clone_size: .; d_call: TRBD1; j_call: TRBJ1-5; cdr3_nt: TGTGCCAGCGTACGGGTGGACAGGGCGCTAAGCAATCAGCCCCAGCATTTT; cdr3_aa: CASVRVDRALSNQPQHF
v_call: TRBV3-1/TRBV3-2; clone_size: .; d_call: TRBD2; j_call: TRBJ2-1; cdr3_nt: TGTGCCAGCAGCCAAAGGACTAGCGGGAGTAGGGATGAGCAGTTCTTC; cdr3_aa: CASSQRTSGSRDEQFF
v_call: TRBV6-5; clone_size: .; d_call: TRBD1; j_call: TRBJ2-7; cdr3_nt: TGTGCCAGCAGTTGGGGACAGGAGGTACAAGACGAGCAGTACTTC; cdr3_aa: CASSWGQEVQDEQYF
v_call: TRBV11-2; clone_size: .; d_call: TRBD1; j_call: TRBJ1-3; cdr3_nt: TGTGCCAGCAGCTTAGATGCCGGACAGGGGTTTTTCTCTGGAAACACCATATATTTT; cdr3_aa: CASSLDAGQGFFSGNTIYF
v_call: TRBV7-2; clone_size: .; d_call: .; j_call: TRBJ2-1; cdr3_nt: TGTGCCAGCAGCCTTACAGGTTTCTACAATGAGCAGTTCTTC; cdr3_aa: CASSLTGFYNEQFF
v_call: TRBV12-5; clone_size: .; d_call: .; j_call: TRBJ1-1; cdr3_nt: TGTGCTAGTGCTGCTAGGAACACTGAAGCTTTCTTT; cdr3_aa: CASAARNTEAFF
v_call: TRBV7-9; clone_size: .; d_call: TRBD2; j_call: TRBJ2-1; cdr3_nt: TGTGCCAGCAGCTTAGTCGGATCGCGGGAGGGCCGAAATGAGCAGTTCTTC; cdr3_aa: CASSLVGSREGRNEQFF
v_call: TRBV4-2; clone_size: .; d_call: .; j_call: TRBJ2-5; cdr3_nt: TGTGCCAGCAGCCAAGAAGGACTCGGAGAGACCCAGTACTTC; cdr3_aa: CASSQEGLGETQYF
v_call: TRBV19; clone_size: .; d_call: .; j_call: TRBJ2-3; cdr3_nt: TGTGCCAGTAGTCCGGGAGATACAGATACGCAGTATTTT; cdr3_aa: CASSPGDTDTQYF
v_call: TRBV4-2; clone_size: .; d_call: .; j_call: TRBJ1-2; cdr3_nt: TGTGCCAGCAGCCAAGATAGGGAGGAAGGACTTTATGGCTACACCTTC; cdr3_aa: CASSQDREEGLYGYTF
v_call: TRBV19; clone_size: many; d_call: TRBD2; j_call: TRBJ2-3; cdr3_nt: TGTGCCAGTAGTATAGGCCCAACTAGCGGAGCTAGCACAGATACGCAGTATTTT; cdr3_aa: CASSIGPTSGASTDTQYF
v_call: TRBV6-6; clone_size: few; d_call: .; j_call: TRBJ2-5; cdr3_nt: TGTGCCAGCAGTCCCCCCTCGCGCGGGGGCTTAATGTCAGGGGAGACCCAGTACTTC; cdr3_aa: CASSPPSRGGLMSGETQYF
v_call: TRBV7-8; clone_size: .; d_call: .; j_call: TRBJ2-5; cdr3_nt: TGTGCCAGCAGCTTAGTCAGGGAAAGTGAGACCCAGTACTTC; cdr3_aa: CASSLVRESETQYF
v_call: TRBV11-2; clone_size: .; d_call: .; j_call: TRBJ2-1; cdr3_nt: TGTGCCAGCAGCTTAGAGTCGAGACTACCGAATGAGCAGTTCTTC; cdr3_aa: CASSLESRLPNEQFF
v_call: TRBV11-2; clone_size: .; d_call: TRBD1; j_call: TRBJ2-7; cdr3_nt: TGTGCCAGCAGCTTCCCTGGACAGGGCTACGAGCAGTACTTC; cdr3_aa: CASSFPGQGYEQYF
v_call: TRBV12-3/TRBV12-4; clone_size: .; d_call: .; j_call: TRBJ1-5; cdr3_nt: TGTGCCAGCAGTTCGACAGAGGTCCAGCCCCAGCATTTT; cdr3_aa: CASSSTEVQPQHF
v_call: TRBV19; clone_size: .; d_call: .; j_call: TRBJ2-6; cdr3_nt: TGTGCCAGTATTAGGCAGGGGGGATTTGCCAACGTCCTGACTTTC; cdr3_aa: CASIRQGGFANVLTF
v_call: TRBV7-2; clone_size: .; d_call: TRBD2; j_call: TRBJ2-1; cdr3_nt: TGTGCCAGCAGCTTCACAGTAGCGGGGGGGCTGGCCTACAATGAGCAGTTCTTC; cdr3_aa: CASSFTVAGGLAYNEQFF
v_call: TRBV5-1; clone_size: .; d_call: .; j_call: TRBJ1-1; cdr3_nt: TGCGCCAGCAGCTTGGGGGCTTCAGCTGAAGCTTTCTTT; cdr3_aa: CASSLGASAEAFF
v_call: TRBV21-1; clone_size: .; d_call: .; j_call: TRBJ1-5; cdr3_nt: TGTGCCAGCAGCACCCGGGAGACGCCCCAGCATTTT; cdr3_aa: CASSTRETPQHF